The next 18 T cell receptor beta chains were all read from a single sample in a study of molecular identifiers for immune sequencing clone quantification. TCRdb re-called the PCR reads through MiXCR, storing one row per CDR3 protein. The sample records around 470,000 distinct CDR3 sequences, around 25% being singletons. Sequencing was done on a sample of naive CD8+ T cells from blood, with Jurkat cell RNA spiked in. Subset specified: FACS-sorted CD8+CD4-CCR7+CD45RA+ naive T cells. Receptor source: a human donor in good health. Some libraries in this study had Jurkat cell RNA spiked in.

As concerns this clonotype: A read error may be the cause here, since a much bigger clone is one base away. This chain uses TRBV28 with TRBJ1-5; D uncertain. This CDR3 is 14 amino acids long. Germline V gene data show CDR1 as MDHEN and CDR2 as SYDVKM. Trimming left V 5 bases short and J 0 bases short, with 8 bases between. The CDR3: CASSTLASNQPQHF. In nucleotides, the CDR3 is TGTGCCAGCAGTACTTTAGCTAGCAATCAGCCCCAGCATTTT.

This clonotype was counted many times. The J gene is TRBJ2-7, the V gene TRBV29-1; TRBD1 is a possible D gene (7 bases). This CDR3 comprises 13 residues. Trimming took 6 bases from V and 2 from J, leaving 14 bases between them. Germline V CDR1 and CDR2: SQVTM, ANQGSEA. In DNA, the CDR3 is TGCAGCGTGCGGCAGGGGGGCCCCTACGAGCAGTACTTC. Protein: CSVRQGGPYEQYF.

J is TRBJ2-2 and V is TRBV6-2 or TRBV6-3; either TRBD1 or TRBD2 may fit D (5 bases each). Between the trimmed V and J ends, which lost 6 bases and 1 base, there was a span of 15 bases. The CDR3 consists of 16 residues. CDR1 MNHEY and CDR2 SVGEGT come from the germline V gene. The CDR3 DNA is TGTGCCAGCAGCAGGAGGACATGGGGGAACACCGGGGAGCTGTTTTTT. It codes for CASSRRTWGNTGELFF.

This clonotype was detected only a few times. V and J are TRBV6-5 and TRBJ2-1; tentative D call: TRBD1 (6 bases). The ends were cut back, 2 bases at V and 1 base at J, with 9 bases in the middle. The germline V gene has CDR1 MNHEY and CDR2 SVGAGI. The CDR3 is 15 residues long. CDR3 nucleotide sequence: TGTGCCAGCAGTTACGTCCAGGGGTCCTACAATGAGCAGTTCTTC. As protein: CASSYVQGSYNEQFF.

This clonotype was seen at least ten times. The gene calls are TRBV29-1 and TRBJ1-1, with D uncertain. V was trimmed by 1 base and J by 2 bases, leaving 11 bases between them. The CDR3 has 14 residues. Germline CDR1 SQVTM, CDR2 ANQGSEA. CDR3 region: CSVEGALLNTEAFF. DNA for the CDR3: TGCAGCGTTGAAGGGGCTCTTCTAAACACTGAAGCTTTCTTT.

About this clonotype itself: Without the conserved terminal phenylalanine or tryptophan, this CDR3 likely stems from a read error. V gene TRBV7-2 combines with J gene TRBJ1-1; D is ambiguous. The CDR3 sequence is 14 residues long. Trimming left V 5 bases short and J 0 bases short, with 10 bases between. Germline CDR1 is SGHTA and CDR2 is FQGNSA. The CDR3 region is CASSPYGVNTEAFL. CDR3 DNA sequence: TGTGCCAGCAGCCCATACGGAGTGAACACTGAAGCTTTCCTT.

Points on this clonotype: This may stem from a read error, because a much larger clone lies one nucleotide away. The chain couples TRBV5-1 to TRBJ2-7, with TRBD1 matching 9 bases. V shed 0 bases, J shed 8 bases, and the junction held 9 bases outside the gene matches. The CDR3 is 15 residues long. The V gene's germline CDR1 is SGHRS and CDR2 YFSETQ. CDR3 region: CASSLDGQGPYKQYF. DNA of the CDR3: TGCGCCAGCAGCTTGGATGGACAGGGGCCATACAAGCAGTACTTC.

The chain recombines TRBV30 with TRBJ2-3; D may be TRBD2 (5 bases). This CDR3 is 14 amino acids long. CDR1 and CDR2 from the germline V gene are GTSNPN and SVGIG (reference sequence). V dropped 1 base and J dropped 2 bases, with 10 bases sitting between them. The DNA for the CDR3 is TGTGCCTGGAGTGGAGGGCCGTACACAGATACGCAGTATTTT. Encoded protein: CAWSGGPYTDTQYF.

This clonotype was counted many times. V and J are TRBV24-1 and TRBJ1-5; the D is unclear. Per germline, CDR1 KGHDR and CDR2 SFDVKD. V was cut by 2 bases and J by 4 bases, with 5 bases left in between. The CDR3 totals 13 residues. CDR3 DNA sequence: TGTGCCACCAGTGATTCGGCGAATCAGCCCCAGCATTTT. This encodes CATSDSANQPQHF.

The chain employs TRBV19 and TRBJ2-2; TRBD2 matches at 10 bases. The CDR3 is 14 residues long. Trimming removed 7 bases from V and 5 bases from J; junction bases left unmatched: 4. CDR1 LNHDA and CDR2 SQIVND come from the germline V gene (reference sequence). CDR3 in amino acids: CASTSGRATGELFF. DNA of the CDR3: TGTGCCAGTACCAGCGGGAGGGCTACCGGGGAGCTGTTTTTT.

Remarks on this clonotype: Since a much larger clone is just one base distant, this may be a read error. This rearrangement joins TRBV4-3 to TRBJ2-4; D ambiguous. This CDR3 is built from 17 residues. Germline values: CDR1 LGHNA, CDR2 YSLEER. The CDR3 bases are TGCGTCAGCAGCCAAGTTTTCGGGCGACGGGCCAAAAACATTCAGTACTTC. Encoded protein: CVSSQVFGRRAKNIQYF.

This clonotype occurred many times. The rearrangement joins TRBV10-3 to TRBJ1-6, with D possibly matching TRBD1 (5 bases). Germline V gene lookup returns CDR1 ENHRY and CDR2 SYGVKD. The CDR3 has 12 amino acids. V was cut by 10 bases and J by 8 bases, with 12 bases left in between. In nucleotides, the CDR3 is TGTGCCACCGAGGGGAGAGATTCACCCCTCCACTTT. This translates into CATEGRDSPLHF.

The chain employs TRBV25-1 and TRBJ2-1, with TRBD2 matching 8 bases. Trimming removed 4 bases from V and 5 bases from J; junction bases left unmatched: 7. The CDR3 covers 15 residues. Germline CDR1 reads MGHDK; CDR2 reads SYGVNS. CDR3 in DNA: TGTGCCAGCAGTGGTCTAGCGGGCGTAGACAATGAGCAGTTCTTC. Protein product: CASSGLAGVDNEQFF.

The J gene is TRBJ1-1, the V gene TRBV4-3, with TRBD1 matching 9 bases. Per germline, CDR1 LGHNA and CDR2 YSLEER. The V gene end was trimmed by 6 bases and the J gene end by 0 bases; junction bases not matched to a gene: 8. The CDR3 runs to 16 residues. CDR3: CASSPRDRDLNTEAFF. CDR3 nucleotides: TGCGCCAGCAGTCCTCGGGACAGGGATCTGAACACTGAAGCTTTCTTT.

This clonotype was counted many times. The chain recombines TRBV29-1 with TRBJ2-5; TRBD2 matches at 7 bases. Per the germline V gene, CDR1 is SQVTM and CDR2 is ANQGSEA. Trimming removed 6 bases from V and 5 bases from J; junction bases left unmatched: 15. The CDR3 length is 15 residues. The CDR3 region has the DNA TGCAGCGTGCCAGGTCTGGCGGGAGATTGGGAGACCCAGTACTTC. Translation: CSVPGLAGDWETQYF.

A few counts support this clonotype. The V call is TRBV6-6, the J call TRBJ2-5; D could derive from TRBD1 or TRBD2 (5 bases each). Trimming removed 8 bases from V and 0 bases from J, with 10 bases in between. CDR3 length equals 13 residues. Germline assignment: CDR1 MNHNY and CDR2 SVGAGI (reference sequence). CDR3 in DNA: TGTGCCAGCGCCGGGGCTAACCAAGAGACCCAGTACTTC. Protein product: CASAGANQETQYF.

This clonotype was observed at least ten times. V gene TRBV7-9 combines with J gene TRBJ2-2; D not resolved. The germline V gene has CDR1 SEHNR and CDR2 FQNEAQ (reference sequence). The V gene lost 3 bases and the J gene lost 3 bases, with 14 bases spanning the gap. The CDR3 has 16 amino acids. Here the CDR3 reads CASSFPDRGYTGELFF. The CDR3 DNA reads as TGTGCCAGCAGCTTCCCGGACCGCGGATACACCGGGGAGCTGTTTTTT.

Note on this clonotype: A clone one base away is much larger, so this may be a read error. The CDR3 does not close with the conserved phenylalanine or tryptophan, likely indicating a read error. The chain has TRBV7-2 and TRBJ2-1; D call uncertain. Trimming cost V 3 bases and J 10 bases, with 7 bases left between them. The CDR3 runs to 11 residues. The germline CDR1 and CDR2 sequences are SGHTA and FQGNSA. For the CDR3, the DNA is TGTGCCAGCAGCTTCGTACAGGAGCAGTTCTTA. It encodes CASSFVQEQFL.